This TCR beta chain is from a study of CD8 T cells in ankylosing spondylitis. Using its own MiXCR run on the 5' RACE reads, TCRdb lists one record per CDR3 protein. This sample has about 190,000 distinct CDR3 sequences, with approximately 13% found just once. This clonotype appeared a few times. The antigen remains unidentified. Study-level points and caveats: Several highly homologous variants made up a TCR beta motif, and this motif appeared characteristic of ankylosing spondylitis blood. The authors reported significant enrichment of disease-linked clones in matched ankylosing spondylitis synovial fluid.

Sequencing input: blood, either unsorted or a sorted T cell fraction (not recorded which). The TCR was taken from a female donor with ankylosing spondylitis or in good health (not recorded which).

The chain's CDR3 is CASSPRTGGNTGELFF. As DNA, the CDR3 is TGTGCCAGCAGCCCGCGGACAGGGGGGAACACCGGGGAGCTGTTTTTT. This rearrangement joins TRBV4-2 to TRBJ2-2, with 10 bases that match TRBD1. Germline assignment: CDR1 LGHNA and CDR2 YNFKEQ. V was pared by 4 bases and J by 1 base, with 3 bases of the junction left unmatched. This CDR3 is built from 16 residues.